These 30 T cell receptor beta chains were all obtained from the same sample, sequenced in a study of T cells expressing NK-cell markers. TCRdb re-called the 5' RACE reads and shows each CDR3 protein once, DNA omitted. Recorded for this sample: some 120,000 distinct CDR3 sequences. Sequencing used blood T cells: a sorted CD56 or NKG2C T cell subset, CD4+ or CD8+ T cells, or bulk PBMC T cells (not recorded which). The source is a woman aged 18 to 69 in good health.

The chain recombines TRBV27 with TRBJ2-3; TCRdb's assignment of TRBD1 cannot be checked, as there is no DNA. CDR1 MNHEY and CDR2 SMNVEV come from the germline V gene (reference sequence). The CDR3 runs to 16 residues. The CDR3: CASTPGVVVGRDTQYF.

The V and J genes are TRBV25-1 and TRBJ2-3; the D call of TRBD1 rests on TCRdb alone, since no DNA is present to check it. The CDR3 runs 16 residues. Germline CDR1 is MGHDK and CDR2 is SYGVNS. CDR3 loop: CASSESGWANTDTQYF.

The V gene is TRBV12-3 or TRBV12-4, the J gene TRBJ2-3; absent DNA, TCRdb's TRBD2 call cannot be checked. This CDR3 region has 17 residues. The CDR3 sequence: CASRDGETSGYTDTQYF.

The V and J genes are TRBV24-1 and TRBJ2-1; TCRdb picks TRBD2, but there is no DNA to check that call. CDR1 and CDR2 (germline): KGHDR, SFDVKD. CDR3 length: 17 residues. CDR3 sequence: CATSEPLAGVGYNEQFF.

The CDR3: CASSVGGAGSYNEQFF. This chain uses TRBV9 with TRBJ2-1; TCRdb picks TRBD1, but there is no DNA to check that call. CDR3 length equals 16 residues. Germline loops: CDR1 SGDLS, CDR2 YYNGEE.

The chain is built from TRBV29-1 and TRBJ2-5; TCRdb's D gene call, TRBD1, goes unchecked for lack of DNA. CDR3 size: 13 residues. Per germline, CDR1 SQVTM and CDR2 ANQGSEA. Here the CDR3 reads CSVEWDDQETQYF.

The chain's CDR3 is CASSLASTGGLNEQFF. The chain joins TRBV5-6 to TRBJ2-1; TCRdb's D call of TRBD1 is untestable without DNA. Germline CDR1 is SGHDT and CDR2 is YYEEEE. The CDR3 consists of 16 residues.

The chain uses TRBV6-1 and TRBJ1-2. Germline CDR1 MNHNS, CDR2 SASEGT. This CDR3 comprises 13 residues. The CDR3 region is CASSGTVMGSYTF.

The chain is built from TRBV5-6 and TRBJ2-1; TCRdb lists TRBD1, though no DNA is available to test this call. This CDR3 is built from 13 residues. Per the germline V gene, CDR1 is SGHDT and CDR2 is YYEEEE. The CDR3 sequence: CASSRRQRNEQFF.

The CDR3 loop reads CASSSGQGINEQFF. V is TRBV5-1 and J is TRBJ2-1; TCRdb indicates TRBD1, and absent DNA this call remains unverified. CDR1 is SGHRS and CDR2 is YFSETQ in the germline V gene. CDR3 size: 14 residues. Filled out from reference TRBV5-1 and TRBJ2-1, the complete variable domain reads KAGVTQTPRYLIKTRGQQVTLSCSPISGHRSVSWYQQTPGQGLQFLFEYFSETQRNKGNFPGRFSGRQFSNSRSEMNVSTLELGDSALYLCASSSGQGINEQFFGPGTRLTVL.

This rearrangement joins TRBV4-1 to TRBJ2-5; TCRdb designates TRBD1, a call that cannot be tested without DNA. CDR3 length equals 14 residues. CDR1 and CDR2 from the germline V gene are MGHRA and YSYEKL. This CDR3 reads CASSQDGGGETQYF.

The V gene is TRBV6-2 or TRBV6-3, the J gene TRBJ2-2; TCRdb names TRBD1, which stays unverified in the absence of DNA. CDR1 and CDR2 (germline): MNHEY, SVGEGT. This CDR3 region has 16 residues. The CDR3 sequence is CASSYSEDWAAGELFF.

The chain couples TRBV6-4 to TRBJ2-2. Germline CDR1 MRHNA, CDR2 SNTAGT. The CDR3 extends over 13 amino acids. The CDR3 loop is CASSDVTSGELFF.

V usage is TRBV29-1 and J usage is TRBJ2-2. The CDR3 totals 11 residues. Germline assignment: CDR1 SQVTM and CDR2 ANQGSEA. This CDR3 is CSVEDLGELFF.

V gene TRBV29-1 combines with J gene TRBJ2-5; the D call from TCRdb, TRBD2, cannot be confirmed without DNA. The germline V gene encodes CDR1 SQVTM and CDR2 ANQGSEA. The CDR3 has 16 residues. The CDR3 loop is CSVDGAASGREETQYF.

The chain uses TRBV5-6 and TRBJ1-2; TCRdb returns TRBD1, unconfirmable since there is no DNA. Germline lookup yields CDR1 SGHDT and CDR2 YYEEEE. This CDR3 comprises 15 residues. The CDR3 is CASSSYPRGPPSDTF.

The rearrangement joins TRBV12-3 or TRBV12-4 to TRBJ2-3; TCRdb selects TRBD1, and the lack of DNA leaves this call unchecked. The CDR3 length is 14 residues. This CDR3 reads CASNMGGGPDTQYF.

V gene TRBV7-6 combines with J gene TRBJ1-5. The length of the CDR3 is 13 residues. Germline assignment: CDR1 SGHVS and CDR2 FNYEAQ. This CDR3 reads CASAMGYDQPQHF.

This sequence joins TRBV27 and TRBJ2-3; no DNA is available, so the TRBD1 call from TCRdb remains unchecked. Germline V gene sequence: CDR1 MNHEY, CDR2 SMNVEV (reference sequence). This CDR3 contains 14 residues. Here the CDR3 reads CASSLRGNKNTQYF.

This sequence joins TRBV29-1 and TRBJ2-2; absent DNA, TCRdb's TRBD2 call cannot be checked. The CDR3 contains 13 residues. Germline CDR1 SQVTM, CDR2 ANQGSEA. CDR3: CSVGLAGTGELFF.

The chain uses TRBV6-5 and TRBJ2-1. Germline V gene lookup returns CDR1 MNHEY and CDR2 SVGAGI. The CDR3 is 13 amino acids. The chain's CDR3 is CASSYSGVDEQFF.

The rearrangement uses TRBV7-8 and TRBJ2-7. The CDR3 totals 14 residues. The V gene's germline CDR1 is SGHVS and CDR2 FQNEAQ. The CDR3 sequence: CASSLDAFTYEQYF.

This chain joins TRBV28 and TRBJ2-7; TCRdb designates TRBD1, a call that cannot be tested without DNA. CDR1 is MDHEN and CDR2 is SYDVKM in the germline V gene. This CDR3 spans 18 amino acids. The CDR3 sequence is CASSWAATGGESSYEQYF.

The rearrangement uses TRBV30 and TRBJ1-5. CDR1 is GTSNPN and CDR2 is SVGIG in the germline V gene (reference sequence). CDR3 length: 14 residues. CDR3 residues: CASSGGYSNQPQHF.

The chain carries TRBV12-3 or TRBV12-4 and TRBJ2-5; the D call of TRBD1 rests on TCRdb alone, since no DNA is present to check it. The CDR3 spans 12 residues. CDR3 residues: CASGGQQETQYF.

The chain combines TRBV4-2 with TRBJ2-5. The CDR3 contains 14 residues. Germline V CDR1 and CDR2: LGHNA, YNFKEQ. CDR3 protein: CASSQGYSEETQYF.

This rearrangement joins TRBV12-3 or TRBV12-4 to TRBJ1-2; TCRdb lists TRBD1, though no DNA is available to test this call. The CDR3 loop spans 14 amino acids. CDR3: CASSLGQGPYGYTF.

The chain has TRBV7-9 and TRBJ2-1. Looked up from germline, CDR1 is SEHNR and CDR2 is FQNEAQ (reference sequence). This CDR3 spans 15 amino acids. CDR3 loop: CASSPWRGSYNEQFF.

The chain joins TRBV4-2 to TRBJ2-1. The CDR3 sequence is 12 residues long. Germline lookup yields CDR1 LGHNA and CDR2 YNFKEQ. This chain's CDR3 is CATDIAGDEQFF.

The chain links TRBV15 to TRBJ2-1; without DNA, the TCRdb call of TRBD1 cannot be checked. Germline V CDR1 and CDR2: LNHNV, YYDKDF (reference sequence). This CDR3 contains 15 residues. The CDR3 loop reads CATSRQSGSPEEQFF. The variable domain in full, with the rest retrieved from reference TRBV15 and TRBJ2-1, is DAMVIQNPRYQVTQFGKPVTLSCSQTLNHNVMYWYQQKSSQAPKLLFHYYDKDFNNEADTPDNFQSRRPNTSFCFLDIRSPGLGDTAMYLCATSRQSGSPEEQFFGPGTRLTVL.